These 32 T cell receptor beta chains share one sample of origin, sequenced in a study of T cell responses to AZD1222 COVID-19 vaccine. Here immunoSEQ multiplex PCR was the method, and the copy in TCRdb shows in-frame clones only, minus some. The sample has approximately 150,000 clones, about 89% seen once; the top ten hold approximately 1.8%. The sequenced sample was peripheral blood, obtained on day 0 of AZD1222 vaccination. The receptors here all came from an adult in good health.

The chain links TRBV3-1 (or the pseudogene TRBV3-2) to TRBJ1-4; a weak D match, TRBD1 (6 bases). The CDR3 contains 17 residues. Germline CDR1 LGHDT, CDR2 YNNKEL (reference sequence). The ends were cut back, 0 bases at V and 7 bases at J, with 18 bases in the middle. In DNA form, the CDR3 reads TGTGCCAGCAGCCAAGATAGGGGCAGGACAGCCTTTGAAAAACTGTTTTTT. Its translation: CASSQDRGRTAFEKLFF.

This clone has just one count. The CDR3 reads CASSLIRDSSTEAFF. Written as DNA, the CDR3 is TGTGCCAGCTCACTCATCCGGGACTCGAGCACTGAAGCTTTCTTT. The chain carries TRBV18 and TRBJ1-1; tentative D call: TRBD1 (5 bases). The V gene's germline CDR1 is KGHSH and CDR2 LQKENI. The V end was cut by 4 bases, the J end by 4 bases, with 16 bases between. The length of the CDR3 is 15 residues.

The table lists this clone with a few counts. The chain couples TRBV13 to TRBJ1-4; D perhaps matches TRBD1 (5 bases). The V end was cut by 5 bases, the J end by 8 bases, with 18 bases between. Germline loops: CDR1 PRHDT, CDR2 FYEKMQ (reference sequence). This CDR3 comprises 15 residues. In DNA form, the CDR3 reads TGTGCCAGCAGCGCACGAGGGCGCAGGGAGGAAAAACTGTTTTTT. Translating it yields CASSARGRREEKLFF.

The chain uses TRBV7-3 and TRBJ2-3, with no clear D. The ends were cut back, 10 bases at V and 3 bases at J, with 14 bases in the middle. CDR1 SGHTA and CDR2 FQGTGA come from the germline V gene. CDR3 length equals 13 residues. The CDR3 nucleotides read TGTGCCACCTCGGACCGGAATACAGATACGCAGTATTTT. Protein product: CATSDRNTDTQYF.

The V gene is TRBV5-1, the J gene TRBJ2-2; TRBD2 matches 11 bases. This CDR3 region has 16 residues. Germline V gene lookup returns CDR1 SGHRS and CDR2 YFSETQ. Losses at the gene ends were 4 bases for V and 1 base for J; bases not matched to a gene: 3. The CDR3 nucleotides are TGCGCCAGCAGCGAGACTAGCGGGGTGAACACCGGGGAGCTGTTTTTT. Its translation: CASSETSGVNTGELFF.

The CDR3 is CASSLSLPQLGETQYF. In DNA form, the CDR3 reads TGTGCCAGCAGCTTGTCCCTCCCGCAACTTGGGGAGACCCAGTACTTC. The chain joins TRBV5-4 to TRBJ2-5; D is uncertain. The CDR3 contains 16 residues. Germline V CDR1 and CDR2: SGHNT, YYREEE (reference sequence). Trimming pared 1 base from V and 5 bases from J, leaving 18 bases between. The full variable domain, completed using reference TRBV5-4 and TRBJ2-5, is ETGVTQSPTHLIKTRGQQVTLRCSSQSGHNTVSWYQQALGQGPQFIFQYYREEENGRGNFPPRFSGLQFPNYSSELNVNALELDDSALYLCASSLSLPQLGETQYFGPGTRLLVL.

The CDR3 sequence is CASSESGTWQPQHF. The CDR3 bases are TGTGCCAGCAGTGAATCAGGGACCTGGCAGCCCCAGCATTTT. V gene TRBV2 combines with J gene TRBJ1-5, with a possible D match to TRBD1 (5 bases). Germline-derived CDR1 and CDR2 are SNHLY and FYNNEI. Between the trimmed V and J ends, which lost 2 bases and 7 bases, there was a span of 12 bases. CDR3 length: 14 residues. Together with reference TRBV2 and TRBJ1-5, the CDR3 gives the full variable domain: EPEVTQTPSHQVTQMGQEVILRCVPISNHLYFYWYRQILGQKVEFLVSFYNNEISEKSEIFDDQFSVERPDGSNFTLKIRSTKLEDSAMYFCASSESGTWQPQHFGDGTRLSIL.

The chain combines TRBV6-5 with TRBJ2-1; a possible D gene is TRBD2 (6 bases). The CDR3 is 14 amino acids. In germline, CDR1 is MNHEY, CDR2 SVGAGI. Trimming shortened V by 6 bases and J by 3 bases, and 12 bases separated the two germline ends. CDR3 protein: CASSLRESYNEQFF. CDR3 coding DNA: TGTGCCAGCAGCCTCCGGGAGAGCTACAATGAGCAGTTCTTC.

The chain uses TRBV5-1 and TRBJ2-1; D might be TRBD2 (6 bases). Trimming removed 3 bases at V and 12 bases at J, with 19 bases between. The CDR3 has 14 amino acids. Germline V lookup: CDR1 SGHRS, CDR2 YFSETQ. The CDR3 reads CASSSLTSGSGQFF. The CDR3 DNA follows: TGCGCCAGCAGCTCCCTGACTAGTGGGAGTGGGCAGTTCTTC.

This chain joins TRBV28 and TRBJ1-4, with no clear D. Between the trimmed V and J ends, which lost 2 bases and 6 bases, there was a span of 22 bases. The CDR3 length is 18 residues. Germline V CDR1 and CDR2: MDHEN, SYDVKM. The CDR3, as DNA: TGTGCCAGCAGTTTAAGACGCAGCCTTATGCTCGGGGATGAAAAACTGTTTTTT. Amino acid sequence: CASSLRRSLMLGDEKLFF.

V is TRBV18 and J is TRBJ2-2, with D tentatively TRBD2 (6 bases). Trimming took 1 base from V and 4 from J, leaving 10 bases between them. The V gene's germline CDR1 is KGHSH and CDR2 LQKENI. There are 15 residues in the CDR3. The CDR3 loop is CASSPLTSITGELFF. The CDR3 DNA sequence: TGTGCCAGCTCACCACTCACTAGCATCACCGGGGAGCTGTTTTTT.

In regard to this clone: Different DNA sequences within this sample yield the same CDR3. The chain employs TRBV5-1 and TRBJ1-4; D remains unclear. V lost 2 bases to trimming and J lost 5 bases, with 10 bases between them. Germline CDR1 and CDR2: SGHRS and YFSETQ. CDR3 length: 14 amino acids. The CDR3, as DNA: TGCGCCAGCAGCTTAGGGCAGGCCAATGAAAAACTGTTTTTT. Its translation: CASSLGQANEKLFF. The complete variable domain, with remaining parts taken from reference TRBV5-1 and TRBJ1-4, reads KAGVTQTPRYLIKTRGQQVTLSCSPISGHRSVSWYQQTPGQGLQFLFEYFSETQRNKGNFPGRFSGRQFSNSRSEMNVSTLELGDSALYLCASSLGQANEKLFFGSGTQLSVL.

The rearrangement joins TRBV24-1 to TRBJ2-5; a weak D match, TRBD1 (7 bases). V was clipped by 2 bases and J by 0 bases, with 15 bases between them. This CDR3 region has 17 residues. Germline-derived CDR1 and CDR2 are KGHDR and SFDVKD. This CDR3 is CATSDSRRGQYQETQYF. CDR3 coding DNA: TGTGCCACCAGTGATTCCCGGAGGGGACAGTACCAAGAGACCCAGTACTTC.

This chain joins TRBV28 and TRBJ1-2; D remains unclear. Per germline, CDR1 MDHEN and CDR2 SYDVKM. The CDR3 has 14 residues. Trimming took off 4 bases at V and 1 base at J, with 10 bases between the two ends. CDR3 sequence reads: CASSYVRVNYGYTF. CDR3 bases: TGTGCCAGCAGTTACGTTCGTGTTAACTATGGCTACACCTTC.

The chain couples TRBV29-1 to TRBJ2-1, with TRBD2 matching 11 bases. The CDR3 runs 16 residues. V gave up 3 bases and J gave up 0 bases; unmatched junction bases: 4. Germline CDR1 and CDR2: SQVTM and ANQGSEA. The CDR3 spells CSVDGLAGSSYNEQFF. The CDR3 DNA reads as TGCAGCGTTGATGGACTAGCGGGTAGCTCCTACAATGAGCAGTTCTTC.

This clone appeared once. The chain is built from TRBV5-1 and TRBJ1-1; 7 bases fit TRBD1. Germline V gene sequence: CDR1 SGHRS, CDR2 YFSETQ. The CDR3 spans 15 residues. The ends lost 0 bases at V and 5 bases at J; junction bases unmatched: 7. The CDR3 loop is CASSLDDRVGTEAFF. The CDR3 DNA reads TGCGCCAGCAGCTTGGACGACAGGGTAGGGACTGAAGCTTTCTTT. Based on the CDR3 plus reference TRBV5-1 and TRBJ1-1, the full variable domain is KAGVTQTPRYLIKTRGQQVTLSCSPISGHRSVSWYQQTPGQGLQFLFEYFSETQRNKGNFPGRFSGRQFSNSRSEMNVSTLELGDSALYLCASSLDDRVGTEAFFGQGTRLTVV.

The V gene is TRBV25-1, the J gene TRBJ1-3; 10 bases map to TRBD1. Looked up from germline, CDR1 is MGHDK and CDR2 is SYGVNS. The CDR3 is 16 residues long. J was trimmed by 2 bases and V by 6 bases; bases with no gene match: 7. The CDR3 nucleotides read TGTGCCAGCAGAGGTCCCGGACAGGGGGCTGGAAACACCATATATTTT. Amino acids: CASRGPGQGAGNTIYF.

This clone came up once. V usage is TRBV7-9 and J usage is TRBJ1-1; possibly TRBD1 for D (5 bases). From germline, CDR1 is SEHNR and CDR2 FQNEAQ (reference sequence). V dropped 3 bases and J dropped 11 bases, with 16 bases sitting between them. This CDR3 is built from 13 residues. DNA of the CDR3: TGTGCCAGCAGCTTCAGGGAGGGCCTCAAGGCTTTCTTT. Translation: CASSFREGLKAFF.

The rearrangement links TRBV27 to TRBJ2-3; TRBD2 matches 11 bases. The CDR3 totals 16 residues. CDR1 and CDR2 from the germline V gene are MNHEY and SMNVEV (reference sequence). Losses at the gene ends were 4 bases for V and 1 base for J; bases not matched to a gene: 4. CDR3 nucleotide sequence: TGTGCCAGCAGTTCTAGCGGGAGGAGGGGCACAGATACGCAGTATTTT. It codes for CASSSSGRRGTDTQYF.

This chain uses TRBV11-3 with TRBJ1-5, with 12 bases identical to TRBD1. This CDR3 is 16 amino acids long. V lost 0 bases, J lost 6 bases, and 3 bases stayed unmatched. Germline V lookup: CDR1 SGHNT, CDR2 YENEEA. The CDR3 bases are TGTGCCAGCAGCTTAGAGGGACAGGGGGCCGTTCAGCCCCAGCATTTT. This codes for CASSLEGQGAVQPQHF. The complete variable domain, with remaining parts taken from reference TRBV11-3 and TRBJ1-5, reads EAGVVQSPRYKIIEKKQPVAFWCNPISGHNTLYWYLQNLGQGPELLIRYENEEAVDDSQLPKDRFSAERLKGVDSTLKIQPAELGDSAVYLCASSLEGQGAVQPQHFGDGTRLSIL.

This chain links TRBV10-1 with TRBJ2-7; TRBD1 aligns across 7 bases. The germline gives CDR1 WNHNN, CDR2 SYGVQD (reference sequence). This CDR3 is 17 amino acids long. V lost 4 bases to trimming and J lost 5 bases; unmatched junction nucleotides: 17. This CDR3 is CASSASPPGTVRHEQYF. In nucleotides, the CDR3 is TGCGCCAGCAGTGCCTCCCCCCCCGGGACAGTCAGGCACGAGCAGTACTTC.

V and J are TRBV5-5 and TRBJ2-2; D is uncertain. This CDR3 contains 13 residues. Per the germline V gene, CDR1 is SGHKS and CDR2 is YYEKEE (reference sequence). V was trimmed by 7 bases and J by 6 bases, leaving 13 bases between them. The CDR3 nucleotides read TGTGCCAGCGAGCAGGTCCCGGCCGGGGAGCTGTTTTTT. Translated, it gives CASEQVPAGELFF.

The rearrangement links TRBV19 to TRBJ1-6, with 8 bases that match TRBD1. CDR1 is LNHDA, CDR2 SQIVND, per germline (reference sequence). The CDR3 spans 16 residues. With V trimmed by 8 bases and J by 0 bases, 6 bases remained unmatched. The CDR3 spells CASRPTGDSYNSPLHF. CDR3 bases: TGTGCCAGTCGCCCGACAGGGGACTCCTATAATTCACCCCTCCACTTT.

V and J are TRBV11-2 and TRBJ2-7, with 13 bases that match TRBD2. Per the germline V gene, CDR1 is SGHAT and CDR2 is FQNNGV. The CDR3 sequence is 18 residues long. Trimming cost V 3 bases and J 3 bases; bases outside gene matches: 11. Here the CDR3 reads CASSFVRTGTSGIYEQYF. CDR3 nucleotides: TGTGCCAGCAGCTTCGTACGAACCGGGACTAGCGGGATCTACGAGCAGTACTTC.

This clone has a single count. The rearrangement uses TRBV6-5 and TRBJ1-1; possible D gene TRBD1, 5 bases. The ends were cut back, 7 bases at V and 5 bases at J, with 14 bases in the middle. The germline V gene has CDR1 MNHEY and CDR2 SVGAGI. This CDR3 contains 13 residues. CDR3 nucleotide sequence: TGTGCCAGCAAAGGGGCAAGTTATACTGAAGCTTTCTTT. This translates into CASKGASYTEAFF.

CDR3 DNA: TGTGCCACCAGCTACGGATTAGTCTCGGCCGGAAACACCATATATTTT. Translating it yields CATSYGLVSAGNTIYF. The gene calls are TRBV15 and TRBJ1-3; D is undetermined. V shed 5 bases and J shed 4 bases, with 18 bases lying between them. Germline V gene sequence: CDR1 LNHNV, CDR2 YYDKDF (reference sequence). The CDR3 runs to 16 residues.

The rearrangement uses TRBV29-1 and TRBJ1-1; perhaps TRBD1 as D (5 bases). V dropped 2 bases and J dropped 4 bases, with 17 bases sitting between them. This CDR3 has 15 residues. Per germline, CDR1 SQVTM and CDR2 ANQGSEA. The CDR3 sequence is CSVEMGLKRRTEAFF. Here the CDR3 DNA reads TGCAGCGTTGAAATGGGGCTCAAACGGCGCACTGAAGCTTTCTTT.

The chain recombines TRBV10-3 with TRBJ1-1; D ambiguous. CDR3 length: 13 residues. CDR1 ENHRY and CDR2 SYGVKD come from the germline V gene. The germline V and J ends were trimmed by 7 bases and 0 bases, with 9 bases remaining between them. CDR3 protein: CAINQAMNTEAFF. The CDR3 DNA reads as TGTGCCATCAATCAGGCTATGAACACTGAAGCTTTCTTT.

This clone was found a few times. The V and J genes are TRBV11-1 and TRBJ1-1, with unresolved D. CDR1 is SGHAT and CDR2 is FQDESV in the germline V gene (reference sequence). The CDR3 spans 14 residues. Trimming cost V 5 bases and J 1 base, with 11 bases left between them. CDR3 protein: CASSRGGSNTEAFF. As DNA, the CDR3 is TGTGCCAGCAGCCGCGGAGGGTCGAACACTGAAGCTTTCTTT.

This clone was picked up a small number of times. The genes are TRBV29-1 and TRBJ1-3; D unclear. The length of the CDR3 is 12 residues. Germline CDR1 is SQVTM and CDR2 is ANQGSEA. Between the trimmed V and J ends, which lost 2 bases and 2 bases, there was a span of 4 bases. The CDR3 spells CSVETAGNTIYF. CDR3 nucleotides: TGCAGCGTTGAAACAGCTGGAAACACCATATATTTT.

This clone was found a few times. CDR3 sequence: CSARGGGEKLFF. The CDR3 DNA reads as TGCAGCGCGAGAGGCGGGGGTGAAAAACTGTTTTTT. The genes are TRBV29-1 and TRBJ1-4; the D gene is possibly TRBD1 (5 bases). V dropped 7 bases and J dropped 7 bases, with 13 bases sitting between them. The CDR3 length is 12 residues. The germline V gene encodes CDR1 SQVTM and CDR2 ANQGSEA.

The chain combines TRBV28 with TRBJ2-5, with D uncertain. This CDR3 is built from 13 residues. Germline CDR1 and CDR2: MDHEN and SYDVKM. V lost 3 bases and J 4 bases, leaving 9 bases between the germline ends. CDR3 DNA: TGTGCCAGCAGTTTGCCTCCGGTAGAGACCCAGTACTTC. This sequence encodes CASSLPPVETQYF.